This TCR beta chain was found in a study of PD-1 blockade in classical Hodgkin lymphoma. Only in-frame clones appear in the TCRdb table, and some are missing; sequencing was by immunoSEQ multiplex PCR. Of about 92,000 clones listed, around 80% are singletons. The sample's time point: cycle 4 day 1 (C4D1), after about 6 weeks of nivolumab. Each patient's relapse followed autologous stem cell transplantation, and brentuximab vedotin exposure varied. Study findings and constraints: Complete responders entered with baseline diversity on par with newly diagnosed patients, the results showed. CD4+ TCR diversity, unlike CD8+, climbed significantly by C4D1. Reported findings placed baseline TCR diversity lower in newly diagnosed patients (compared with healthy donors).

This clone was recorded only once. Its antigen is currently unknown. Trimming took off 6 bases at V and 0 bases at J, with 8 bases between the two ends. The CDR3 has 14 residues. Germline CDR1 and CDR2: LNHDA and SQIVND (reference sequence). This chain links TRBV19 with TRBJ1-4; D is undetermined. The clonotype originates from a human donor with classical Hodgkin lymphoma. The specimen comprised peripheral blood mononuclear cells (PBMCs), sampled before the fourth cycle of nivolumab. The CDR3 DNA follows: TGTGCCAGTAGACAGCTCGCAACTAATGAAAAACTGTTTTTT. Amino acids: CASRQLATNEKLFF.